These 26 T cell receptor beta chains were all obtained from the same sample, sequenced in a study of cytomegalovirus exposure and HLA in healthy donors. In the PCR, 60 Vbeta and 13 Jbeta primers were used. Some clones are missing from TCRdb's copy, which holds only in-frame ones; the method was immunoSEQ multiplex PCR. The sample yields 160,000 or so clones, almost 80% seen once. The sample comprised PBMCs. These receptors were collected from a man aged 40-50 years in good health and CMV-seropositive.

The chain links TRBV4-1 to TRBJ2-5, with D tentatively TRBD1 (5 bases). The J call may be incorrect, as the DNA end agrees better with TRBJ2-7. Per the germline V gene, CDR1 is MGHRA and CDR2 is YSYEKL. CDR3 length equals 16 residues. The DNA for the CDR3 is TGCGCCAGCAGCCGTGATCTCGGCAGGGAAGGCAACGAGCAGTACTTC. It translates to CASSRDLGREGNEQYF.

The genes are TRBV29-1 and TRBJ2-1; 9 positions match TRBD1. The length of the CDR3 is 13 residues. V trimming: 6 bases; J trimming: 7 bases; junction bases outside the gene matches: 7. In germline, CDR1 is SQVTM, CDR2 ANQGSEA. CDR3: CSVGTGKRNEQFF. The CDR3 nucleotides read TGCAGCGTGGGGACAGGGAAGAGGAATGAGCAGTTCTTC.

This clone has just one count. The chain recombines TRBV9 with TRBJ2-7, with TRBD2 matching 16 bases. V trimming: 0 bases; J trimming: 5 bases; junction bases outside the gene matches: 14. Germline CDR1 SGDLS, CDR2 YYNGEE. This CDR3 is 20 amino acids long. The CDR3 reads CASSVGEGTSGRASFDEQYF. The CDR3 DNA follows: TGTGCCAGCAGCGTAGGGGAGGGGACTAGCGGGAGGGCCAGTTTTGACGAGCAGTACTTC.

Here the CDR3 DNA reads TGTGCCAGCAGCCCGGGGGAGCAAACTTACACAGATACGCAGTATTTT. This translates into CASSPGEQTYTDTQYF. The chain joins TRBV5-8 to TRBJ2-3, with D possibly being TRBD2 (6 bases). V was pared by 4 bases and J by 2 bases, with 17 bases between. The CDR3 has 16 residues. The germline V gene encodes CDR1 SGHTS and CDR2 YDEGEE.

The chain carries TRBV5-6 and TRBJ1-2; D possibly corresponds to TRBD1 (6 bases). This CDR3 spans 15 amino acids. Trimming stripped 0 bases from V and 4 bases from J, with 13 bases between. CDR1 is SGHDT and CDR2 is YYEEEE in the germline V gene. CDR3: CASSLEGTSSYGYTF. CDR3 in DNA: TGTGCCAGCAGCTTGGAGGGGACAAGCTCCTATGGCTACACCTTC.

This clone was seen more than once but under ten times. The rearrangement links TRBV11-3 to TRBJ2-3; TRBD2 matches at 9 bases. CDR3 length: 17 residues. The V gene's germline CDR1 is SGHNT and CDR2 YENEEA. V lost 5 bases, J lost 3 bases, and 12 bases stayed unmatched. The CDR3, as DNA: TGTGCCAGCAGCCCCGGAGGTAGCGGGAGTGAAACAGATACGCAGTATTTT. It translates to CASSPGGSGSETDTQYF.

This chain joins TRBV9 and TRBJ2-1, with 11 positions matching TRBD2. Germline V gene data show CDR1 as SGDLS and CDR2 as YYNGEE. The CDR3 sequence is 15 residues long. Germline trimming cut 3 bases from V and 4 bases from J; bases unmatched to any gene: 3. The CDR3 DNA sequence: TGTGCCAGCAGCGCCGGACTAGCGGGTTACAATGAGCAGTTCTTC. Protein product: CASSAGLAGYNEQFF.

This chain connects TRBV19 to TRBJ2-1; TRBD2 matches at 10 bases. V dropped 8 bases and J dropped 7; count of bases not matched to a gene: 11. Germline assignment: CDR1 LNHDA and CDR2 SQIVND (reference sequence). The CDR3 length is 15 residues. CDR3 sequence: CASGDLAGVRNEQFF. CDR3 DNA: TGTGCCAGTGGCGATCTAGCGGGAGTTAGAAATGAGCAGTTCTTC. Full variable domain (rest looked up from reference TRBV19 and TRBJ2-1): DGGITQSPKYLFRKEGQNVTLSCEQNLNHDAMYWYRQDPGQGLRLIYYSQIVNDFQKGDIAEGYSVSREKKESFPLTVTSAQKNPTAFYLCASGDLAGVRNEQFFGPGTRLTVL.

This chain connects TRBV10-3 to TRBJ2-2, with 9 bases identical to TRBD1. Germline values: CDR1 ENHRY, CDR2 SYGVKD. The CDR3 extends over 15 amino acids. V shed 8 bases and J 7 bases; nucleotides not matched to a gene: 11. The CDR3 region is CAIGQGIGEGGELFF. CDR3 coding DNA: TGTGCCATCGGACAGGGGATCGGCGAAGGCGGGGAGCTGTTTTTT.

The chain carries TRBV28 and TRBJ1-2, with unresolved D. In germline, CDR1 is MDHEN, CDR2 SYDVKM. The CDR3 runs 14 residues. V was pared by 8 bases and J by 6 bases, with 19 bases between. The CDR3 region has the DNA TGTGCCAGCCGGCGGGGTCCCCACGAGGATGGCTACACCTTC. Translating it yields CASRRGPHEDGYTF.

This chain joins TRBV5-6 and TRBJ2-7; D possibly corresponds to TRBD2 (5 bases). V dropped 2 bases and J dropped 2 bases, with 20 bases sitting between them. There are 17 residues in the CDR3. The V gene's germline CDR1 is SGHDT and CDR2 YYEEEE. CDR3 residues: CASSFLQPASRAYEQYF. DNA for the CDR3: TGTGCCAGCAGCTTCCTTCAACCGGCCTCGCGGGCCTACGAGCAGTACTTC.

V and J are TRBV5-6 and TRBJ2-7; the match to TRBD2 covers 9 bases. The germline gives CDR1 SGHDT, CDR2 YYEEEE. After removal of 1 base from V and 5 bases from J, the junction contained 13 bases not matched to a gene. The CDR3 has 17 amino acids. CDR3 region: CASSLTVSGGRAHEQYF. The CDR3, as DNA: TGTGCCAGCAGCTTGACTGTCTCCGGCGGGAGGGCCCACGAGCAGTACTTC. Full variable domain (rest looked up from reference TRBV5-6 and TRBJ2-7): DAGVTQSPTHLIKTRGQQVTLRCSPKSGHDTVSWYQQALGQGPQFIFQYYEEEERQRGNFPDRFSGHQFPNYSSELNVNALLLGDSALYLCASSLTVSGGRAHEQYFGPGTRLTVT.

V and J are TRBV5-6 and TRBJ2-5, with a tentative D call TRBD2 (6 bases). The tail of the sequence fits TRBJ2-7 better, so the J call may be wrong. CDR1 SGHDT and CDR2 YYEEEE come from the germline V gene. This CDR3 is 15 amino acids long. The CDR3 DNA follows: TGTGCCAGCAGCTTTGGAGGGATGAATTCCTACGAGCAGTACTTC. Translation gives CASSFGGMNSYEQYF.

The chain carries TRBV6-5 and TRBJ1-1, with a tentative D call TRBD1 (6 bases). Germline CDR1 reads MNHEY; CDR2 reads SVGAGI. V was clipped by 0 bases and J by 0 bases, with 8 bases between them. This CDR3 is 15 amino acids long. DNA of the CDR3: TGTGCCAGCAGTTACTCGTACAGGGTGAACACTGAAGCTTTCTTT. This gives the protein CASSYSYRVNTEAFF.

The chain links TRBV4-1 to TRBJ1-4; 10 bases are a match to TRBD1. The germline V gene has CDR1 MGHRA and CDR2 YSYEKL. Losses at the gene ends were 3 bases for V and 2 bases for J; bases not matched to a gene: 9. The CDR3 is 18 amino acids. CDR3 nucleotides: TGCGCCAGCAGCCAGGTTGGACAGGGGGTAAGGACTAATGAAAAACTGTTTTTT. This gives the protein CASSQVGQGVRTNEKLFF.

V is TRBV28 and J is TRBJ1-2; 7 nucleotides line up with TRBD1. V shed 3 bases and J 4 bases; nucleotides not matched to a gene: 8. The CDR3 sequence is 15 residues long. Germline-derived CDR1 and CDR2 are MDHEN and SYDVKM. The CDR3 region is CASSLSSTGSYGYTF. The CDR3 nucleotides read TGTGCCAGCAGTTTGTCCTCGACAGGGAGCTATGGCTACACCTTC.

This clone was seen a handful of times. The chain recombines TRBV7-2 with TRBJ2-7, with 7 bases matching TRBD1. The germline gives CDR1 SGHTA, CDR2 FQGNSA. V shed 4 bases, J shed 2 bases, and the junction held 8 bases outside the gene matches. CDR3 length: 15 residues. CDR3 nucleotide sequence: TGTGCCAGCAGCTCCGGACAGGTGGTCCCCTACGAGCAGTACTTC. Translating it yields CASSSGQVVPYEQYF.

The rearrangement joins TRBV11-2 to TRBJ2-6; D possibly corresponds to TRBD2 (6 bases). CDR3 length: 16 amino acids. V lost 4 bases to trimming and J lost 6 bases, with 16 bases between them. Germline V lookup: CDR1 SGHAT, CDR2 FQNNGV. The CDR3 DNA reads TGTGCCAGCAGCTCTCCCCTCGGGCGGGAGGCCAACGTCCTGACTTTC. Amino acids: CASSSPLGREANVLTF.

V and J are TRBV6-1 and TRBJ1-1; D uncertain. From germline, CDR1 is MNHNS and CDR2 SASEGT. The V and J ends lost 1 base and 6 bases respectively, with 12 bases between them. CDR3 length equals 14 residues. Here the CDR3 reads CASSEVRWVSEAFF. CDR3 bases: TGTGCCAGCAGTGAAGTCAGGTGGGTCTCTGAAGCTTTCTTT.

The J gene is TRBJ2-5, the V gene TRBV5-1; 9 bases align to TRBD1. Germline CDR1 is SGHRS and CDR2 is YFSETQ. Trimming cost V 2 bases and J 5 bases; bases outside gene matches: 10. The CDR3 totals 16 residues. CDR3 bases: TGCGCCAGCAGCTTACAATACAGGGGGCAATGGGAGACCCAGTACTTC. Its translation: CASSLQYRGQWETQYF.

The chain employs TRBV2 and TRBJ2-7; D perhaps matches TRBD1 (6 bases). The germline V gene has CDR1 SNHLY and CDR2 FYNNEI. The CDR3 totals 14 residues. Trimming removed 6 bases from V and 2 bases from J, with 14 bases in between. The chain's CDR3 is CASRGDTLTYEQYF. The CDR3 DNA is TGTGCCAGCAGAGGGGACACACTGACCTACGAGCAGTACTTC.

The chain has TRBV7-2 and TRBJ1-2, with D maybe TRBD1 (5 bases). This CDR3 spans 15 amino acids. Per the germline V gene, CDR1 is SGHTA and CDR2 is FQGNSA. V lost 1 base, J lost 6 bases, and 15 bases lay in between. The CDR3 region has the DNA TGTGCCAGCAGCTTAGGCCCGGGACGGGAGAATGGCTACACCTTC. It is translated as CASSLGPGRENGYTF.

This rearrangement joins TRBV5-1 to TRBJ2-5, with D possibly TRBD1 on 6 matching bases. This CDR3 is built from 13 residues. V lost 0 bases and J lost 11, with 14 bases in between. Germline V CDR1 and CDR2: SGHRS, YFSETQ. This CDR3 is CASSLGQDVEQYF. CDR3 nucleotides: TGCGCCAGCAGCTTGGGACAGGACGTGGAGCAGTACTTC.

This clone was recorded only once. The gene calls are TRBV7-9 and TRBJ1-1; the D is unclear. The CDR3 runs 14 residues. CDR1 SEHNR and CDR2 FQNEAQ come from the germline V gene (reference sequence). Trimming shortened V by 8 bases and J by 1 base, and 14 bases separated the two germline ends. The DNA for the CDR3 is TGTGCCAGCGAGCCTAGCCAGCAGAACACTGAAGCTTTCTTT. Encoded protein: CASEPSQQNTEAFF.

Points on this clone: This CDR3 is also generated by other DNA sequences in the sample. V and J are TRBV5-1 and TRBJ1-1, with 8 bases that match TRBD1. V was clipped by 5 bases and J by 1 base; unmatched bases: 4. The CDR3 is 14 amino acids. CDR1 and CDR2 (germline): SGHRS, YFSETQ. In nucleotides, the CDR3 is TGCGCCAGCAGTCCCGGGACAGGGAACACTGAAGCTTTCTTT. It translates to CASSPGTGNTEAFF. Using reference TRBV5-1 and TRBJ1-1 for the parts outside the CDR3, the full variable domain is KAGVTQTPRYLIKTRGQQVTLSCSPISGHRSVSWYQQTPGQGLQFLFEYFSETQRNKGNFPGRFSGRQFSNSRSEMNVSTLELGDSALYLCASSPGTGNTEAFFGQGTRLTVV.

V and J are TRBV2 and TRBJ2-5; D unresolved. Germline V gives CDR1 SNHLY, CDR2 FYNNEI. CDR3 length equals 12 residues. The ends were cut back, 8 bases at V and 1 base at J, with 8 bases in the middle. The CDR3 nucleotides read TGTGCCAGCGCGGAAGTCCAAGAGACCCAGTACTTC. Its protein is CASAEVQETQYF.